This TCR beta chain was profiled in a study of shared clonotypes between healthy human individuals. Study-level findings and limits: Clonotype sharing among donors, it was expected, would be affected by sequencing depth. A handful of donors showed sharing of approximately 5% of naive CD4 clonotypes.

Donation came from healthy HIV-negative adults that had no recent acute infections or vaccinations. A note on this clone: Its matching antigen is unknown.

Germline V gene sequence: CDR1 MDHEN, CDR2 SYDVKM. With 5 bases removed from V and 4 bases from J, the gap between germline ends came to 5 bases. The CDR3 spans 12 residues. The assay was immunoSEQ multiplex PCR, and TCRdb's table has in-frame clones only and misses some. The sample lists 1,500,000 or so clones, around 95% occurring once. The receptor's source is a man aged 25-40 years in good health. The chain couples TRBV28 to TRBJ2-2; no reliable D call. Sequencing was carried out using naive CD4+ T cells sorted from blood. Subset indicated: CD45RA+ positively selected. CDR3 in amino acids: CASSQFTGELFF. In DNA, the CDR3 is TGTGCCAGCAGTCAGTTCACCGGGGAGCTGTTTTTT.